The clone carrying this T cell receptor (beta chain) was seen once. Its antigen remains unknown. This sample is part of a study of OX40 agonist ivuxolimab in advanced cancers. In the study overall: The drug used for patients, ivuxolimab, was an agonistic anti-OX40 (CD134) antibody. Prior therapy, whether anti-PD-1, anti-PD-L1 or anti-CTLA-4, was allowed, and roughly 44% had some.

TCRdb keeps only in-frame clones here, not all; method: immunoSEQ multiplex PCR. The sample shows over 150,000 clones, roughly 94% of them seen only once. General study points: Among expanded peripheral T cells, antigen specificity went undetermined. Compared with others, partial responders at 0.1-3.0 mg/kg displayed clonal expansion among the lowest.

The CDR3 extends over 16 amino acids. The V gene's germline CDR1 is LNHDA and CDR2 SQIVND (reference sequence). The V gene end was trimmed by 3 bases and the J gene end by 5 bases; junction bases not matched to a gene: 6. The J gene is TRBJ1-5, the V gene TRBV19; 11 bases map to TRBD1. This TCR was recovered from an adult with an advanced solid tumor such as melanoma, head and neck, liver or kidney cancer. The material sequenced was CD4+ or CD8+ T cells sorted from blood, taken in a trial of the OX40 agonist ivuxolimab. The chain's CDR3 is CASSIRGTGGDQPQHF. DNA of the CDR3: TGTGCCAGTAGTATCCGAGGGACAGGGGGTGATCAGCCCCAGCATTTT.